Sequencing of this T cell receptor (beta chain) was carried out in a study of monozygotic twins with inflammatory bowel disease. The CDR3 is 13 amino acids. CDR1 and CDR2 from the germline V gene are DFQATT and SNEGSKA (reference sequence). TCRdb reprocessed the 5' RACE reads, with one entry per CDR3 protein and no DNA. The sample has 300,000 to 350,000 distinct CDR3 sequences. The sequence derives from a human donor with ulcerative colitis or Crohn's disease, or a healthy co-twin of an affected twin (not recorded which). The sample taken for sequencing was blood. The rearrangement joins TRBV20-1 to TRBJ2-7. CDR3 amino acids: CSARLSIHYEQYF.